This is a list of T cell receptor beta chains from one sample in a study of cytomegalovirus exposure and HLA in healthy donors. Profiling relied on immunoSEQ multiplex PCR, and the TCRdb table lists in-frame clones only, not all of them. The sample has 150,000 to 250,000 clones; 65% to 90% are singletons. The source material was PBMCs. The receptors stem from a woman in her forties or fifties in good health and CMV-seronegative. Each CDR3 is given with its conserved first and last residue. The D gene is left open where the match is weak. Clone size appears in some rows only: once, few, many, or a class for an expanded clone.

CDR3aa: CASSQRAGEQYF; CDR3nt: TGCGCCAGCAGCCAGCGCGCAGGGGAGCAGTACTTC; d_gene: .; abundance: .; j_gene: TRBJ2-7; v_gene: TRBV4-1; len: 12
CDR3aa: CASSLDGAGPQETQYF; CDR3nt: TGTGCCAGCAGCTTAGATGGAGCGGGTCCACAAGAGACCCAGTACTTC; d_gene: .; abundance: .; j_gene: TRBJ2-5; v_gene: TRBV11-3; len: 16
CDR3aa: CASKANSNTEAFF; CDR3nt: TGTGCCAGCAAAGCGAATTCTAACACTGAAGCTTTCTTT; d_gene: .; abundance: .; j_gene: TRBJ1-1; v_gene: TRBV6-4; len: 13
CDR3aa: CASSLILNTGELFF; CDR3nt: TGTGCCAGCAGCTTAATATTGAACACCGGGGAGCTGTTTTTT; d_gene: .; abundance: .; j_gene: TRBJ2-2; v_gene: TRBV7-3; len: 14
CDR3aa: CASSIATGAFF; CDR3nt: TGTGCCAGCAGTATCGCGACTGGGGCTTTCTTT; d_gene: .; abundance: few; j_gene: TRBJ1-1; v_gene: TRBV28; len: 11
CDR3aa: CASSLVTTKNYGYTF; CDR3nt: TGCGCCAGCAGCTTGGTCACCACAAAGAACTATGGCTACACCTTC; d_gene: .; abundance: once; j_gene: TRBJ1-2; v_gene: TRBV5-1; len: 15
CDR3aa: CASSQDPGGLAKNVQYF; CDR3nt: TGCGCCAGCAGCCAAGATCCCGGAGGTCTAGCCAAAAACGTTCAGTACTTC; d_gene: .; abundance: .; j_gene: TRBJ2-4; v_gene: TRBV4-1; len: 17
CDR3aa: CASSQDDRGRDQPQHF; CDR3nt: TGCGCCAGCAGCCAAGATGACAGGGGGCGAGATCAGCCCCAGCATTTT; d_gene: TRBD1; abundance: once; j_gene: TRBJ1-5; v_gene: TRBV4-1; len: 16
CDR3aa: CAWKGTSGASEQFF; CDR3nt: TGTGCCTGGAAGGGGACTAGCGGGGCTAGCGAGCAGTTCTTC; d_gene: TRBD2; abundance: .; j_gene: TRBJ2-1; v_gene: TRBV30; len: 14
CDR3aa: CASSGPRTGLAGNTIYF; CDR3nt: TGTGCCAGCAGTGGACCCAGGACAGGGTTGGCTGGAAACACCATATATTTT; d_gene: TRBD1; abundance: .; j_gene: TRBJ1-3; v_gene: TRBV6-1; len: 17
CDR3aa: CASSSPRRVQPQHF; CDR3nt: TGTGCCAGCAGTTCCCCTAGGAGGGTTCAGCCCCAGCATTTT; d_gene: .; abundance: .; j_gene: TRBJ1-5; v_gene: TRBV28; len: 14
CDR3aa: CASSVTRGRALEQYF; CDR3nt: TGTGCCAGCAGCGTAACGCGCGGGAGGGCTTTGGAGCAGTACTTC; d_gene: TRBD2; abundance: .; j_gene: TRBJ2-7; v_gene: TRBV9; len: 15
CDR3aa: CASSLELAGGYNEQFF; CDR3nt: TGTGCCAGCAGCTTAGAACTAGCGGGAGGGTACAATGAGCAGTTCTTC; d_gene: TRBD2; abundance: .; j_gene: TRBJ2-1; v_gene: TRBV13; len: 16
CDR3aa: CASSPAKRESDTQYF; CDR3nt: TGTGCCAGCAGCCCAGCTAAGCGGGAGTCGGATACGCAGTATTTT; d_gene: TRBD2; abundance: .; j_gene: TRBJ2-3; v_gene: TRBV9; len: 15
CDR3aa: CASRYSGEQYF; CDR3nt: TGTGCCAGCCGTTACTCCGGGGAGCAGTACTTC; d_gene: .; abundance: .; j_gene: TRBJ2-7; v_gene: TRBV2; len: 11
CDR3aa: CASSPQQDGNTEAFF; CDR3nt: TGTGCCAGCTCACCACAACAGGACGGGAACACTGAAGCTTTCTTT; d_gene: .; abundance: .; j_gene: TRBJ1-1; v_gene: TRBV18; len: 15
CDR3aa: CSSSLGRDTIYF; CDR3nt: TGTTCCAGCAGCTTGGGGCGCGACACCATATATTTT; d_gene: .; abundance: .; j_gene: TRBJ1-3; v_gene: TRBV7-9; len: 12
CDR3aa: CATSRVVGTVSNQPQHF; CDR3nt: TGTGCCACCAGCCGAGTAGTGGGGACAGTTAGCAATCAGCCCCAGCATTTT; d_gene: TRBD1; abundance: .; j_gene: TRBJ1-5; v_gene: TRBV15; len: 17
CDR3aa: CASSGSGRGVGQFF; CDR3nt: TGTGCCAGCAGCGGGAGCGGGAGGGGCGTTGGGCAGTTCTTC; d_gene: TRBD2; abundance: .; j_gene: TRBJ2-1; v_gene: TRBV6-5; len: 14
CDR3aa: CASSKEGQGALRTREQYF; CDR3nt: TGTGCCAGCAGCAAAGAGGGACAGGGGGCGCTGAGGACTAGGGAGCAGTACTTC; d_gene: .; abundance: .; j_gene: TRBJ2-7; v_gene: TRBV21-1; len: 18
CDR3aa: CASTPRRGSEQYF; CDR3nt: TGTGCCAGTACCCCAAGGAGGGGTTCCGAGCAGTACTTC; d_gene: .; abundance: .; j_gene: TRBJ2-7; v_gene: TRBV19; len: 13
CDR3aa: CSVAVRLNTEAFF; CDR3nt: TGCAGCGTTGCCGTCAGGCTGAACACTGAAGCTTTCTTT; d_gene: .; abundance: .; j_gene: TRBJ1-1; v_gene: TRBV29-1; len: 13
CDR3aa: CASSSRDTIYF; CDR3nt: TGTGCCAGCAGCTCACGAGACACCATATATTTT; d_gene: .; abundance: few; j_gene: TRBJ1-3; v_gene: TRBV7-8; len: 11
CDR3aa: CASSSQGRSTGELFF; CDR3nt: TGTGCCAGCAGCTCACAGGGTAGAAGCACCGGGGAGCTGTTTTTT; d_gene: .; abundance: .; j_gene: TRBJ2-2; v_gene: TRBV13; len: 15
CDR3aa: CASSLLAGEDDRNEQFF; CDR3nt: TGTGCCAGCAGTCTACTAGCGGGAGAAGACGATCGGAATGAGCAGTTCTTC; d_gene: TRBD2; abundance: .; j_gene: TRBJ2-1; v_gene: TRBV27; len: 17
CDR3aa: CASSLKGLAFYEQYF; CDR3nt: TGTGCCAGCAGCTTGAAGGGACTAGCTTTCTACGAGCAGTACTTC; d_gene: TRBD2; abundance: .; j_gene: TRBJ2-7; v_gene: TRBV5-6; len: 15
CDR3aa: CASSVGQGSSYEQYF; CDR3nt: TGCGCCAGCAGCGTGGGACAGGGCAGCTCCTACGAGCAGTACTTC; d_gene: TRBD1; abundance: .; j_gene: TRBJ2-7; v_gene: TRBV5-1; len: 15
CDR3aa: CASSPWRDRGEKLFF; CDR3nt: TGTGCCAGCAGCCCCTGGCGGGACAGGGGTGAAAAACTGTTTTTT; d_gene: TRBD1; abundance: .; j_gene: TRBJ1-4; v_gene: TRBV7-9; len: 15
CDR3aa: CASSPGVGTDTQYF; CDR3nt: TGTGCCAGCAGCCCAGGGGTTGGAACAGATACGCAGTATTTT; d_gene: .; abundance: .; j_gene: TRBJ2-3; v_gene: TRBV7-6; len: 14
CDR3aa: CASSPQRNTDTQYF; CDR3nt: TGTGCCAGCTCACCCCAGCGGAACACAGATACGCAGTATTTT; d_gene: .; abundance: .; j_gene: TRBJ2-3; v_gene: TRBV18; len: 14
CDR3aa: CASSYSGGGTDTQYF; CDR3nt: TGTGCCAGCAGTTACTCCGGCGGGGGCACAGATACGCAGTATTTT; d_gene: .; abundance: .; j_gene: TRBJ2-3; v_gene: TRBV6-6; len: 15
CDR3aa: CASSPIYEQYF; CDR3nt: TGTGCCAGCAGCCCAATTTACGAGCAGTACTTC; d_gene: .; abundance: .; j_gene: TRBJ2-7; v_gene: TRBV7-8; len: 11
CDR3aa: CAVRTRGSGEKLFF; CDR3nt: TGTGCCGTAAGGACAAGGGGCTCAGGGGAAAAACTGTTTTTT; d_gene: .; abundance: .; j_gene: TRBJ1-4; v_gene: TRBV2; len: 14
CDR3aa: CASSVRTGDNSPLHF; CDR3nt: TGTGCCAGCAGTGTGAGGACAGGGGATAATTCACCCCTCCACTTT; d_gene: TRBD1; abundance: .; j_gene: TRBJ1-6; v_gene: TRBV6-1; len: 15
CDR3aa: CASSLWGGTAYTEAFF; CDR3nt: TGTGCCAGCAGTTTATGGGGGGGAACAGCCTACACTGAAGCTTTCTTT; d_gene: .; abundance: .; j_gene: TRBJ1-1; v_gene: TRBV28; len: 16
CDR3aa: CASSLKGRKGADTQYF; CDR3nt: TGTGCCAGCAGCTTGAAGGGGCGGAAAGGTGCAGATACGCAGTATTTT; d_gene: .; abundance: once; j_gene: TRBJ2-3; v_gene: TRBV5-4; len: 16
CDR3aa: CASGGLAGLKDTQYF; CDR3nt: TGTGCCAGCGGGGGGCTAGCGGGGCTCAAAGATACGCAGTATTTT; d_gene: TRBD2; abundance: .; j_gene: TRBJ2-3; v_gene: TRBV2; len: 15
CDR3aa: CASSSPDRAAYEQYF; CDR3nt: TGTGCCAGCAGCTCGCCGGACAGGGCGGCATACGAGCAGTACTTC; d_gene: TRBD1; abundance: few; j_gene: TRBJ2-7; v_gene: TRBV7-2; len: 15
CDR3aa: CASSQDWGTRAYEQYF; CDR3nt: TGCGCCAGCAGCCAAGATTGGGGGACTAGGGCCTACGAGCAGTACTTC; d_gene: TRBD2; abundance: few; j_gene: TRBJ2-7; v_gene: TRBV4-1; len: 16
CDR3aa: CASSSSTDTQYF; CDR3nt: TGCGCCAGCAGTTCTAGCACAGATACGCAGTATTTT; d_gene: .; abundance: .; j_gene: TRBJ2-3; v_gene: TRBV5-1; len: 12
CDR3aa: CASSRQRDSGANVLTF; CDR3nt: TGTGCCAGCAGTCGCCAGCGGGATTCTGGGGCCAACGTCCTGACTTTC; d_gene: TRBD2; abundance: .; j_gene: TRBJ2-6; v_gene: TRBV9; len: 16
CDR3aa: CASRTRTGGNQPQHF; CDR3nt: TGTGCCAGCAGAACCCGGACAGGGGGCAATCAGCCCCAGCATTTT; d_gene: TRBD1; abundance: .; j_gene: TRBJ1-5; v_gene: TRBV6-6; len: 15
CDR3aa: CASILGLKETQYF; CDR3nt: TGTGCCAGCATATTGGGACTAAAAGAGACCCAGTACTTC; d_gene: TRBD2; abundance: .; j_gene: TRBJ2-5; v_gene: TRBV6-1; len: 13
CDR3aa: CASSDPLAGGPDTQYF; CDR3nt: TGCGCCAGCAGTGACCCACTAGCGGGAGGCCCAGATACGCAGTATTTT; d_gene: TRBD2; abundance: few; j_gene: TRBJ2-3; v_gene: TRBV10-2; len: 16
CDR3aa: CASSPNFSGREETQYF; CDR3nt: TGTGCCAGCAGTCCCAACTTTAGCGGGAGGGAAGAGACCCAGTACTTC; d_gene: TRBD2; abundance: .; j_gene: TRBJ2-5; v_gene: TRBV27; len: 16
CDR3aa: CASSEWGDEQYF; CDR3nt: TGTGCCAGCAGTGAATGGGGAGACGAGCAGTACTTC; d_gene: .; abundance: once; j_gene: TRBJ2-7; v_gene: TRBV6-1; len: 12
CDR3aa: CASSAGTVRLAGVYEQFF; CDR3nt: TGTGCCAGCAGTGCCGGGACAGTAAGACTAGCGGGAGTCTATGAGCAGTTCTTC; d_gene: TRBD2; abundance: .; j_gene: TRBJ2-1; v_gene: TRBV2; len: 18
CDR3aa: CASSPIADYSYEQYF; CDR3nt: TGTGCCAGCAGCCCCATAGCGGACTACTCCTACGAGCAGTACTTC; d_gene: .; abundance: .; j_gene: TRBJ2-7; v_gene: TRBV14; len: 15
CDR3aa: CASSPQNRGDEQYF; CDR3nt: TGTGCCAGCTCACCACAAAACAGGGGGGACGAGCAGTACTTC; d_gene: TRBD1; abundance: .; j_gene: TRBJ2-7; v_gene: TRBV18; len: 14
CDR3aa: CASSLVFGSADTQYF; CDR3nt: TGTGCCAGCAGCTTAGTCTTTGGTAGCGCAGATACGCAGTATTTT; d_gene: .; abundance: few; j_gene: TRBJ2-3; v_gene: TRBV7-6; len: 15
CDR3aa: CASSLSGTGKREQYF; CDR3nt: TGTGCCAGCAGTCTCTCCGGGACAGGGAAGAGGGAGCAGTACTTC; d_gene: TRBD1; abundance: .; j_gene: TRBJ2-7; v_gene: TRBV27; len: 15
CDR3aa: CASSERGGNTGELFF; CDR3nt: TGTGCCAGCAGTGAGCGGGGTGGGAACACCGGGGAGCTGTTTTTT; d_gene: .; abundance: .; j_gene: TRBJ2-2; v_gene: TRBV2; len: 15
CDR3aa: CAISRTPEGTGELFF; CDR3nt: TGTGCCATCAGTCGGACACCGGAGGGGACCGGGGAGCTGTTTTTT; d_gene: .; abundance: .; j_gene: TRBJ2-2; v_gene: TRBV10-3; len: 15
CDR3aa: CASSSPGTGSGDAFF; CDR3nt: TGTGCCAGCAGCTCTCCCGGGACAGGGTCCGGGGACGCTTTCTTT; d_gene: TRBD1; abundance: .; j_gene: TRBJ1-1; v_gene: TRBV5-5; len: 15
CDR3aa: CASSPGTGHSPLHF; CDR3nt: TGTGCCAGCAGCCCCGGGACAGGTCATTCACCCCTCCACTTT; d_gene: TRBD1; abundance: .; j_gene: TRBJ1-6; v_gene: TRBV7-2; len: 14